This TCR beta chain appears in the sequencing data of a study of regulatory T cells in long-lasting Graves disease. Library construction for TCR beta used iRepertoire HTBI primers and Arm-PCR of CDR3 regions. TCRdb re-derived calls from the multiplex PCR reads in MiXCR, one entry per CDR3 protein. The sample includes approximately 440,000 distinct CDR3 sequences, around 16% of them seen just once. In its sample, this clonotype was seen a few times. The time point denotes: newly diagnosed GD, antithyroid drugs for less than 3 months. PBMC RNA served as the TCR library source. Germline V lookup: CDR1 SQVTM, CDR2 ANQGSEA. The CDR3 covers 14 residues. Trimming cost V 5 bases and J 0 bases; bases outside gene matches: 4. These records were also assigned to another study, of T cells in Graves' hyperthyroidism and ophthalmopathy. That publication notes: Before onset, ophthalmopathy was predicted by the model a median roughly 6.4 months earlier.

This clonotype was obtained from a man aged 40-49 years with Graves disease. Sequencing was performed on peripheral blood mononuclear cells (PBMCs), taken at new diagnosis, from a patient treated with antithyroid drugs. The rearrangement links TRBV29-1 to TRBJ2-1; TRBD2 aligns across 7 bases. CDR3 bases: TGCAGCGTTTTGCGGGAGATCTCCTACAATGAGCAGTTCTTC. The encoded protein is CSVLREISYNEQFF.